The clone carrying this T cell receptor (beta chain) showed up many times. Antigen unknown. This sample was included in a study of T cells in Graves' hyperthyroidism and ophthalmopathy. Study-level points and caveats: Ophthalmopathy was predicted by the model a median of approximately 6 months ahead of onset.

The source material, RNA transcripts, was used to amplify TCR beta CDR3 regions. HTBI primers were the set used in a first-round RT-PCR of the TCR CDR3. TCRdb called the multiplex PCR reads again in MiXCR, with one record for every CDR3 protein. The sample gives about 530,000 distinct CDR3 sequences, roughly 17% of which show up once; roughly 15% is in the top ten. The germline V gene has CDR1 MNHNS and CDR2 SASEGT. The CDR3 length is 14 residues. V was cut by 7 bases and J by 10 bases, with 22 bases left in between. The cohort's ophthalmopathy patients, a group with duration under 3 months, had a Clinical Activity Score of at least 3 and a NOSPECS grade of at least 4.

This TCR was sampled from a woman between 18 and 29 years old with Graves' ophthalmopathy. The rearrangement links TRBV6-1 to TRBJ1-1; D is perhaps TRBD1 (5 bases). Sequencing was carried out using blood. CDR3 sequence reads: CASTRILGPPGAFF. The DNA of the CDR3 is TGTGCCAGCACTAGGATATTGGGACCGCCGGGAGCTTTCTTT.